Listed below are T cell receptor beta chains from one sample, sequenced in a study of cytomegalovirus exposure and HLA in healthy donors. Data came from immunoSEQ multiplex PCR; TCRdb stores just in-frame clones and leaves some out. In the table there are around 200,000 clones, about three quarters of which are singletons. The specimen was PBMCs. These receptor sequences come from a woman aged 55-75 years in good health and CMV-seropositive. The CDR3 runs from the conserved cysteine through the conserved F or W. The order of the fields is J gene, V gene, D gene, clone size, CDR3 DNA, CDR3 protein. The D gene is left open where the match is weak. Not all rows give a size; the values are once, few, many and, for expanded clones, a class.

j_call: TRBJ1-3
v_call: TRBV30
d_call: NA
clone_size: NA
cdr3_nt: TGTGCCTGGGAGAGTTTCTCTGGAAACACCATATATTTT
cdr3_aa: CAWESFSGNTIYF

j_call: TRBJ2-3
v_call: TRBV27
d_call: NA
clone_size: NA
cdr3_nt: TGTGCCAGCAGTCTCCCGGGAAGGGGCACAGATACGCAGTATTTT
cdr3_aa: CASSLPGRGTDTQYF

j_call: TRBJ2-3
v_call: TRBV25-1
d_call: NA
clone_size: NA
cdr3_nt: TGTGCCAGCAGTGATCCCGGCGGGACGGGGGATACGCAGTATTTT
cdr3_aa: CASSDPGGTGDTQYF

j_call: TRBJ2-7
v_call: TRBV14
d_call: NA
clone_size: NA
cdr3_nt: TGTGCCAGCAGCCAACAGGTCCAAGGCGAGCAGTACTTC
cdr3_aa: CASSQQVQGEQYF

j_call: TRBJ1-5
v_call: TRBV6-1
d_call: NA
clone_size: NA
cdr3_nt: TGTGCCAGCAGTGAGACAGTCAATCAGCCCCAGCATTTT
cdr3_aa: CASSETVNQPQHF

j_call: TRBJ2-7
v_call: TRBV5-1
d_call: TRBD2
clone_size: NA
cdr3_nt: TGCGCCAGCAGCGAAGGTCCAAGCGGGAGGGTCTCCTACGAGCAGTACTTC
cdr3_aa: CASSEGPSGRVSYEQYF

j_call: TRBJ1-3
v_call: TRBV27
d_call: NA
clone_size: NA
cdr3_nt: TGTGCCACCTCCCCCCGTCCGACAGGACGGACTGGAAACACCATATATTTT
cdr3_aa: CATSPRPTGRTGNTIYF

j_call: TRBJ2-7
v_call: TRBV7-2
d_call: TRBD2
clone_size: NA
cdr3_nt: TGTGCCAGCAGCTCCCCGGGCGGGAGGACCTCCTACGAGCAGTACTTC
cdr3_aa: CASSSPGGRTSYEQYF

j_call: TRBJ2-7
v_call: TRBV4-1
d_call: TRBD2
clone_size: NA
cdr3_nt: TGCGCCAGCAGCCAAGTCACCGGGACTAGCGGGAGAGGAGCAGCCTACGAGCAGTACTTC
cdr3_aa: CASSQVTGTSGRGAAYEQYF

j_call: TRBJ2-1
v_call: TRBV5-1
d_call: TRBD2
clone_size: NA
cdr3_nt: TGCGCCAGCAGCCGGGAAGGACTAGCGTTGTACAATGAGCAGTTCTTC
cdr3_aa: CASSREGLALYNEQFF

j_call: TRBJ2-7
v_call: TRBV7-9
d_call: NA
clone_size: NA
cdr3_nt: TGTGCCAGCAGCTTCCGCGGGATTACCTACGAGCAGTACTTC
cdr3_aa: CASSFRGITYEQYF

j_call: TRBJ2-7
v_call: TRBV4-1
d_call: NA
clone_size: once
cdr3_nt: TGCGCCAGCAGCCCGGTCCTACGGAGCTCCTACGAGCAGTACTTC
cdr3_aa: CASSPVLRSSYEQYF

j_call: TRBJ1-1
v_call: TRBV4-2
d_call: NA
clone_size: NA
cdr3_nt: TGTGCCAGCAGGTCAGGGATTAACACTGAAGCTTTCTTT
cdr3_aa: CASRSGINTEAFF